This record covers a single T cell receptor beta chain. This clone was picked up one time. No cognate antigen has been identified for it. It has no much larger one-base neighbor in the sample; base qualities were not kept. Collaborating institutions collected whole blood in K2EDTA tubes following their own protocols. For TCRbeta analysis, collaborator samples were shipped as frozen whole blood, as isolated PBMCs, or as DNA extracted from either sample type. Reading from cysteine to phenylalanine, the CDR3 counts 16 amino acids. The sequence is cut down to CDR3 DNA, 48 bases in frame from base 1. Here V drops 5 bases and J drops 4 bases, and the junction holds 8 bases not matched to any gene. As encoded in the germline V gene (reference sequence), CDR1 is LNHDA while CDR2 is SQIVND. The data were obtained in a study of blood T cell repertoires in COVID-19 (dated by TCRdb to the early 2020s). Describing the broader study: The collaborator samples originated in the United States, Italy and Spain and spanned the acute and convalescent phases of COVID-19. The material from the prospective study consisted of cDNA or gDNA derived from T cells, B-cell-depleted T cells, or PBMCs. The dataset comprised deeply sampled blood TCRbeta repertoires from subjects exposed to, actively infected with, or recovered from COVID-19. A freely available public database, intended as a resource for researchers studying the immune response to SARS-CoV-2, is where the repertoires were released. Samples came from the ongoing ImmuneRACE study (first 160 participants) plus 1,254 subjects from 6 global collaborators. Nearly every sample came with metadata listing a de-identified subject ID, COVID-19 status, age in years and sex. HLA class I and class II types, where available, came from metadata supplied by the sample provider rather than from assay-based typing.

Summary of the overall study and its limitations: How much clinical and demographic metadata was included differed by source and by participant, and the metadata was provided uncurated.

TCRbeta CDR3 regions were amplified from genomic DNA by means of the immunoSEQ Assay, a bias-controlled multiplex PCR. Concerning the study's data processing: The number of nucleated cells in each sample was estimated by amplification of reference gene primers within the assay. To quantify the absolute abundance of each unique TCRbeta CDR3 rearrangement, sequence reads were collapsed and filtered. For each sample, productive Simpson clonality was calculated by taking the square root of Simpson's diversity index across productive rearrangements. TCRdb re-hosts the immuneACCESS table, in-frame sequences only. Its copies lack some clones; in the studies checked, an unresolved V gene accounts for under half of them, and the cause for the rest is not known. The V and J calls and clone size come from that table; D and trimming were worked out from the DNA. This sample gives around 130,000 clones in total; approximately 83% of them show up just once. Roughly 9% of the sample is taken by the ten largest.

The source material was peripheral blood. The sequence was collected from a man aged 35 to 55 with active or convalescent COVID-19. The rearranged segments are TRBV19 and TRBJ2-3, and 11 junction bases match TRBD2. The DNA sequence reads TGTGCCAGTAGTCTCTTAGCGGGGGGGCTTGCAGATACGCAGTATTTT. The translation is CASSLLAGGLADTQYF.